A selection of T cell receptor beta chains follows, all from one sample in a study of blood T cell repertoires in COVID-19. Sequenced by immunoSEQ multiplex PCR; TCRdb stores in-frame clones only, minus some. The data show roughly 90,000 clones, 70% to 90% seen once. The sequenced material came from peripheral blood. These receptors were collected from a human donor in a cohort sampled during active COVID-19. Each CDR3 is given with its conserved first and last residue. A D gene is named only where the DNA matches it firmly. The size entry is marked missing in some rows and otherwise reads once, few, many or a size class.

TRBD2	NA	TRBJ2-3	TRBV6-5	CASSSGGLASQTQYF	TGTGCCAGCAGTTCCGGGGGACTAGCCTCTCAAACGCAGTATTTT
NA	once	TRBJ1-1	TRBV28	CASSLAGSAFF	TGTGCCAGCAGTTTAGCAGGGTCCGCTTTCTTT
TRBD1	NA	TRBJ1-5	TRBV6-5	CASGDRPNQPQHF	TGTGCCAGCGGGGACAGGCCCAATCAGCCCCAGCATTTT
TRBD1	NA	TRBJ2-7	TRBV28	CASRGQGAYEQYF	TGTGCCAGCAGGGGACAGGGGGCCTACGAGCAGTACTTC
TRBD1	NA	TRBJ2-2	TRBV7-3	CASSSGPGQTYTGELFF	TGTGCCAGCAGCTCCGGTCCGGGACAGACGTACACCGGGGAGCTGTTTTTT
NA	NA	TRBJ1-2	TRBV7-2	CASSFRRGSGYTF	TGTGCCAGCAGCTTCCGCAGGGGCTCTGGCTACACCTTC
TRBD2	NA	TRBJ2-1	TRBV7-2	CASSLRAGPTGNEQFF	TGTGCCAGCAGCTTAAGAGCGGGACCAACGGGCAATGAGCAGTTCTTC
NA	NA	TRBJ2-7	TRBV5-1	CASSFSGLSYEQYF	TGCGCCAGCAGCTTCAGCGGGCTCTCCTACGAGCAGTACTTC
NA	NA	TRBJ2-1	TRBV6-5	CASSQRVDSYNEQFF	TGTGCCAGCAGTCAGCGGGTGGACTCCTACAATGAGCAGTTCTTC
NA	NA	TRBJ1-1	TRBV7-9	CASSQAQGLRSTEAFF	TGTGCCAGCAGCCAAGCACAGGGTCTTAGGAGCACTGAAGCTTTCTTT
NA	NA	TRBJ2-7	TRBV5-4	CASSTGPGFISYEQYF	TGTGCCAGCAGCACCGGACCGGGATTCATCTCCTACGAGCAGTACTTC
NA	NA	TRBJ2-4	TRBV2	CASSAELGAGKFAKNIQYF	TGTGCCAGCAGCGCAGAACTGGGCGCGGGGAAATTTGCCAAAAACATTCAGTACTTC
NA	NA	TRBJ2-5	TRBV7-9	CASSPTGRETQYF	TGTGCCAGCAGCCCCACAGGAAGGGAGACCCAGTACTTC
NA	NA	TRBJ2-6	TRBV4-1	CASSQDLSAGANVLTF	TGCGCCAGCAGCCAAGATTTGAGTGCTGGGGCCAACGTCCTGACTTTC
TRBD2	NA	TRBJ2-1	TRBV5-1	CASSFTSGSSYNEQFF	TGCGCCAGCAGCTTTACTAGCGGGAGCTCCTACAATGAGCAGTTCTTC
NA	NA	TRBJ2-3	TRBV12-5	CASGLGGRENTQYF	TGTGCTAGTGGTTTGGGGGGGCGGGAGAATACGCAGTATTTT
NA	few	TRBJ2-3	TRBV9	CASSPLLAYSTDTQYF	TGTGCCAGCAGCCCCTTGCTAGCCTATAGCACAGATACGCAGTATTTT
NA	NA	TRBJ1-2	TRBV3-1/TRBV3-2	CASSQDTGFSGYTF	TGTGCCAGCAGCCAAGACACAGGGTTTTCTGGCTACACCTTC
NA	NA	TRBJ2-3	TRBV9	CASSPVGASTDTQYF	TGTGCCAGCAGCCCGGTAGGGGCAAGCACAGATACGCAGTATTTT
NA	NA	TRBJ1-2	TRBV6-5	CASSPTGSNGYTF	TGTGCCAGCAGTCCTACAGGGAGCAATGGCTACACCTTC
NA	NA	TRBJ1-2	TRBV3-1/TRBV3-2	CASSQGLGESYGYTF	TGTGCCAGCAGCCAAGGTCTCGGGGAGAGCTATGGCTACACCTTC
NA	NA	TRBJ1-2	TRBV5-1	CASSLAPGEAYGYTF	TGCGCCAGCAGCTTGGCTCCAGGGGAAGCCTATGGCTACACCTTC
TRBD1	NA	TRBJ2-7	TRBV2	CATRDRGNAYEQYF	TGTGCCACGCGCGACAGGGGGAACGCCTACGAGCAGTACTTC
TRBD2	NA	TRBJ2-7	TRBV7-2	CASSRGGSSYEQYF	TGTGCCAGCAGCCGGGGGGGGTCCTCCTACGAGCAGTACTTC
NA	once	TRBJ2-5	TRBV5-5	CASSFGQSETQYF	TGTGCCAGCAGCTTTGGACAATCGGAGACCCAGTACTTC
TRBD1	NA	TRBJ2-7	TRBV11-2	CASRGTGGTYEQYF	TGTGCCAGCAGAGGGACAGGGGGCACCTACGAGCAGTACTTC
NA	NA	TRBJ2-2	TRBV18	CASSWGGTGELFF	TGTGCCAGCTCATGGGGCGGAACCGGGGAGCTGTTTTTT
TRBD2	NA	TRBJ2-5	TRBV19	CASSIVGTSQTAGTQYF	TGTGCCAGTAGTATAGTGGGGACTAGCCAGACCGCGGGGACCCAGTACTTC
NA	NA	TRBJ2-7	TRBV25-1	CASSERAYEQYF	TGTGCCAGCAGTGAACGGGCCTACGAGCAGTACTTC
TRBD2	NA	TRBJ2-3	TRBV7-2	CASSHPPSGSPTDTQYF	TGTGCCAGCAGCCACCCTCCTAGCGGGAGCCCCACAGATACGCAGTATTTT
TRBD1	NA	TRBJ2-3	TRBV7-2	CASSTGRTGLDTQYF	TGTGCCAGCAGCACGGGTAGGACAGGGTTGGATACGCAGTATTTT
NA	NA	TRBJ1-6	TRBV5-6	CASSLRMGAGALHF	TGTGCCAGCAGCTTGAGGATGGGGGCAGGAGCCCTCCACTTT
TRBD2	NA	TRBJ2-3	TRBV27	CASSLKGGWDTQYF	TGTGCCAGCAGTTTAAAGGGAGGGTGGGATACGCAGTATTTT
TRBD1	NA	TRBJ1-4	TRBV11-2	CASSLGDRVYEKLFF	TGTGCCAGCAGCTTAGGGGACAGGGTCTATGAAAAACTGTTTTTT
NA	NA	TRBJ1-5	TRBV19	CASSIDRSDNQPQHF	TGTGCCAGTAGTATAGATCGGTCCGATAATCAGCCCCAGCATTTT
TRBD1	few	TRBJ1-2	TRBV7-2	CASSFATGGVGYGYTF	TGTGCCAGCAGCTTCGCTACAGGGGGGGTTGGCTATGGCTACACCTTC
TRBD2	NA	TRBJ2-3	TRBV3-1/TRBV3-2	CASSQDYGASGATDTQYF	TGTGCCAGCAGCCAAGATTACGGTGCCAGCGGGGCCACAGATACGCAGTATTTT
NA	few	TRBJ1-4	TRBV10-3	CAISESNSEKLFF	TGTGCCATCAGTGAGTCGAATAGTGAAAAACTGTTTTTT
NA	NA	TRBJ2-7	TRBV9	CASSPVAGGLEQYF	TGTGCCAGCAGCCCCGTCGCAGGGGGGCTCGAGCAGTACTTC
TRBD1	NA	TRBJ2-7	TRBV19	CASSWTGTYEQYF	TGTGCCAGTAGCTGGACAGGCACCTACGAGCAGTACTTC
NA	NA	TRBJ2-1	TRBV6-5	CASSARRGGEQFF	TGTGCCAGCAGCGCCAGGCGAGGGGGTGAGCAGTTCTTC
TRBD2	NA	TRBJ2-4	TRBV14	CASSPWALAGGTKGIQYF	TGTGCCAGCAGCCCGTGGGCCCTAGCGGGAGGCACCAAGGGCATTCAGTACTTC
TRBD1	NA	TRBJ1-4	TRBV28	CASSGTVPNEKLFF	TGTGCCAGCAGTGGGACAGTTCCTAATGAAAAACTGTTTTTT
TRBD2	NA	TRBJ2-5	TRBV4-1	CASSRGSGAQETQYF	TGCGCCAGCAGCCGAGGTAGCGGGGCCCAAGAGACCCAGTACTTC
TRBD1	once	TRBJ2-7	TRBV11-3	CASSFGRPGQGPRANEQYF	TGTGCCAGCAGCTTTGGCCGACCGGGACAGGGGCCCCGAGCGAACGAGCAGTACTTC
NA	NA	TRBJ2-5	TRBV6-5	CASSLGEGGETQYF	TGTGCCAGCAGTTTAGGGGAGGGGGGAGAGACCCAGTACTTC
NA	NA	TRBJ2-3	TRBV7-3	CASSLSGITDTQYF	TGTGCCAGCAGCTTAAGCGGAATCACAGATACGCAGTATTTT
TRBD2	NA	TRBJ2-7	TRBV7-2	CASSLALAADEQYF	TGTGCCAGCAGCTTAGCGCTAGCGGCGGACGAGCAGTACTTC
TRBD1	NA	TRBJ1-4	TRBV9	CASSALGTGNEKLFF	TGTGCCAGCAGCGCACTAGGGACAGGGAATGAAAAACTGTTTTTT
TRBD1	few	TRBJ1-6	TRBV27	CASTVQGDNSPLHF	TGTGCCAGCACGGTACAGGGGGATAATTCACCCCTCCACTTT
NA	NA	TRBJ1-5	TRBV7-8	CASSSGGGEQPQHF	TGTGCCAGCAGCTCAGGCGGGGGGGAGCAGCCCCAGCATTTT
TRBD2	NA	TRBJ2-1	TRBV5-1	CASSLLAGEENEQFF	TGCGCCAGCAGCTTGTTAGCGGGAGAGGAGAATGAGCAGTTCTTC
NA	NA	TRBJ2-5	TRBV7-2	CASSLRGAGETQYF	TGTGCCAGCAGCTTACGGGGGGCCGGGGAGACCCAGTACTTC
NA	NA	TRBJ1-2	TRBV7-2	CASSLSGGHTNYGYTF	TGTGCCAGCAGCTTAAGCGGGGGACACACTAACTATGGCTACACCTTC